These 30 T cell receptor beta chains were all obtained from the same sample, sequenced in a study of relationships among human T cell subsets. CD8+ T cells were isolated by anti-CD4 multisort bead depletion, then anti-CD8 bead selection. From mRNA, alpha and beta CDR3 regions were amplified using semiquantitative ARM-PCR. Exponential amplification used communal superprimers after tagged nested gene-specific primers in ARM-PCR. TCRdb re-derived calls from the multiplex PCR reads in MiXCR, one entry per CDR3 protein. The top ten clones hold 45% to 60% of a sample with about 5,000 distinct CDR3 sequences, 55% to 65% of them seen once. Sequences were obtained from CD8+ T cells sorted from blood. These receptors were taken from a man aged 40-49 years in good health.

The chain carries TRBV5-1 and TRBJ2-3, with TRBD2 matching 7 bases. The CDR3 has 14 residues. The germline V gene encodes CDR1 SGHRS and CDR2 YFSETQ. Losses at the gene ends were 6 bases for V and 8 bases for J; bases not matched to a gene: 12. The CDR3 loop reads CASKLAEGQGTQYF. CDR3 in DNA: TGCGCCAGCAAGCTAGCGGAGGGGCAGGGTACGCAGTATTTT.

The chain joins TRBV13 to TRBJ2-7; D gene uncertain. The CDR3 extends over 14 amino acids. Germline loops: CDR1 PRHDT, CDR2 FYEKMQ (reference sequence). Trimming removed 2 bases at V and 2 bases at J, with 10 bases between. CDR3 in DNA: TGTGCCAGCAGCTTAATTTCGGCCCCCTACGAGCAGTACTTC. This codes for CASSLISAPYEQYF.

This clonotype came up a few times. V gene TRBV7-9 combines with J gene TRBJ1-1, with D unresolved. The CDR3 is 12 residues long. V lost 5 bases to trimming and J lost 7 bases, with 11 bases between them. Germline CDR1 SEHNR, CDR2 FQNEAQ (reference sequence). This CDR3 reads CASSPLDVEAFF. Here the CDR3 DNA reads TGTGCCAGCAGCCCCCTCGATGTTGAAGCTTTCTTT.

As to this clonotype: The junction shows a germline mismatch at one end, possibly a read error. The J gene is TRBJ2-3, the V gene TRBV5-5; possible D gene TRBD1, 6 bases. This CDR3 has 16 residues. CDR1 is SGHKS and CDR2 is YYEKEE in the germline V gene (reference sequence). CDR3 nucleotide sequence: TGTGCCAGCAGCGGCGAAACAGGGTCTAGCACAGATATGCAGTATTTT. Amino acids: CASSGETGSSTDMQYF.

CDR3 sequence reads: CTSSQVSVSGSWAYNEQFF. DNA of the CDR3: TGCACCAGCAGCCAAGTATCGGTTAGCGGGAGTTGGGCCTACAATGAGCAGTTCTTC. The V gene is TRBV1, the J gene TRBJ2-1; the DNA was not compared with TRBD2, the D call given in the table. TRBV1 is a known pseudogene. The CDR3 is made up of 19 amino acids.

This chain joins TRBV2 and TRBJ2-7; 7 nucleotides align to TRBD2. The V segment lost 1 base and the J segment 7 bases; nucleotides outside the gene matches: 10. Per germline, CDR1 SNHLY and CDR2 FYNNEI. CDR3 length: 15 amino acids. The CDR3 sequence: CASSEGSGAPGEQYF. The CDR3 bases are TGTGCCAGCAGTGAAGGAAGCGGGGCCCCAGGGGAGCAGTACTTC.

The J gene is TRBJ1-1, the V gene TRBV28, with D perhaps TRBD1 (5 bases). CDR1 MDHEN and CDR2 SYDVKM come from the germline V gene. V dropped 4 bases and J dropped 3 bases, with 6 bases sitting between them. The CDR3 totals 12 residues. The CDR3 here is CASSSGYTEAFF. The CDR3 region has the DNA TGTGCCAGCAGTTCAGGGTACACTGAAGCTTTCTTT.

This clonotype is medium-sized (0.01 to 0.1%) in the sample. The chain has TRBV7-9 and TRBJ2-1; 8 nucleotides agree with TRBD2. CDR3 size: 15 residues. V was pared by 4 bases and J by 5 bases, with 7 bases of the junction left unmatched. Per the germline V gene, CDR1 is SEHNR and CDR2 is FQNEAQ (reference sequence). The CDR3 nucleotides read TGTGCCAGCAGCTCGTCACTAGCGGACCACAATGAGCAGTTCTTC. Protein: CASSSSLADHNEQFF.

The chain combines TRBV28 with TRBJ1-2; no clear D gene. Germline loops: CDR1 MDHEN, CDR2 SYDVKM. This CDR3 region has 14 residues. With 1 base removed from V and 7 bases from J, the gap between germline ends came to 13 bases. The CDR3 spells CASSLYGHTSGYTF. CDR3 bases: TGTGCCAGCAGTTTATACGGCCACACAAGTGGCTACACCTTC.

The genes are TRBV14 and TRBJ2-7, with D maybe TRBD2 (5 bases). Per germline, CDR1 SGHDN and CDR2 FVKESK. The CDR3 is made up of 15 amino acids. V lost 4 bases, J lost 5 bases, and 18 bases lay in between. The CDR3 sequence: CASSLLASHYDEQYF. For the CDR3, the DNA is TGTGCCAGCAGCCTTTTGGCTAGCCATTACGACGAGCAGTACTTC.

This clonotype was found once. DNA of the CDR3: TGCGCCAGCAGTGATTCAGGGCTCCAAGAGACCCAGTACTTC. Amino acid sequence: CASSDSGLQETQYF. The chain carries TRBV10-2 and TRBJ2-5, with a possible D match to TRBD1 (5 bases). Germline CDR1 WSHSY, CDR2 SAAADI. CDR3 length equals 14 residues. Trimming stripped 3 bases from V and 1 base from J, with 9 bases between.

This chain links TRBV4-1 with TRBJ2-1; D gene ambiguous. Trimming removed 1 base at V and 10 bases at J, with 5 bases between. The CDR3 runs to 11 residues. Germline V gives CDR1 MGHRA, CDR2 YSYEKL. CDR3 sequence reads: CASSQGGEQFF. CDR3 in DNA: TGCGCCAGCAGCCAAGGGGGAGAGCAGTTCTTC.

The genes are TRBV20-1 and TRBJ2-1; tentative D call: TRBD1 (6 bases). The V and J ends lost 6 bases and 4 bases respectively, with 13 bases between them. The germline V gene has CDR1 DFQATT and CDR2 SNEGSKA (reference sequence). The CDR3 covers 13 residues. In DNA, the CDR3 is TGCAGTGCGCCTCGGGACACTTACAATGAGCAGTTCTTC. The encoded protein is CSAPRDTYNEQFF.

V is TRBV5-1 and J is TRBJ2-5, with D possibly being TRBD2 (6 bases). The germline V and J ends were trimmed by 0 bases and 2 bases, with 11 bases remaining between them. The CDR3 is 15 amino acids. Germline loops: CDR1 SGHRS, CDR2 YFSETQ. The CDR3 sequence: CASSLAPGEQETQYF. CDR3 DNA: TGCGCCAGCAGCTTGGCCCCGGGAGAACAAGAGACCCAGTACTTC.

The chain joins TRBV4-2 to TRBJ2-1; TRBD2 matches at 8 bases. The germline gives CDR1 LGHNA, CDR2 YNFKEQ. This CDR3 is built from 16 residues. V trimming: 0 bases; J trimming: 10 bases; junction bases outside the gene matches: 11. CDR3 loop: CASSQELLAGGREQFF. Here the CDR3 DNA reads TGTGCCAGCAGCCAAGAACTGCTAGCGGGCGGCAGGGAGCAGTTCTTC.

A word on this clonotype: At one of its ends the junction is not consistent with the germline gene, which may arise from a read error. The V gene is TRBV28, the J gene TRBJ2-3, with 11 nucleotides matching TRBD2. The CDR3 is 14 residues long. Germline CDR1 is MDHEN and CDR2 is SYDVKM. CDR3 sequence (DNA): TGTGCCATCAGTAGCGGGGGGGACACAGATACGCAGTATTTT. It is translated as CAISSGGDTDTQYF. Full variable domain (missing parts from reference TRBV28 and TRBJ2-3): DVKVTQSSRYLVKRTGEKVFLECVQDMDHENMFWYRQDPGLGLRLIYFSYDVKMKEKGDIPEGYSVSREKKERFSLILESASTNQTSMYLCAISSGGDTDTQYFGPGTRLTVL.

The CDR3 nucleotides are TGTGCCAGCAGCTTAGCGGGGGGTTCGGATACGCAGTATTTT. Translated: CASSLAGGSDTQYF. The chain joins TRBV7-6 to TRBJ2-3; tentative D call: TRBD2 (6 bases). This CDR3 is 14 amino acids long. Germline CDR1 reads SGHVS; CDR2 reads FNYEAQ. Trimming shortened V by 0 bases and J by 6 bases, and 10 bases separated the two germline ends.

The chain links TRBV10-3 to TRBJ1-2; TRBD1 matches at 9 bases. The CDR3 has 13 residues. CDR1 and CDR2 (germline): ENHRY, SYGVKD. V was pared by 3 bases and J by 8 bases, with 4 bases of the junction left unmatched. CDR3 sequence (DNA): TGTGCCATCAGTGATGGACAGGGGCTCGGCTACACCTTC. Translation gives CAISDGQGLGYTF.

The chain uses TRBV28 and TRBJ2-7, with 9 nucleotides matching TRBD1. Germline V CDR1 and CDR2: MDHEN, SYDVKM. The J segment lost 5 bases and the V segment lost 6 bases, leaving 8 bases of the junction unmatched. The CDR3 extends over 14 amino acids. The CDR3 nucleotides read TGTGCCAGCAGCCCTAGGACAGGGGTAAACGAGCAGTACTTC. This translates into CASSPRTGVNEQYF.

The chain couples TRBV7-3 to TRBJ2-3; D unclear. Trimming stripped 5 bases from V and 2 bases from J, with 8 bases between. The CDR3 consists of 13 residues. Germline CDR1 is SGHTA and CDR2 is FQGTGA. This CDR3 is CASSPQNTDTQYF. The CDR3 DNA sequence: TGTGCCAGCAGCCCTCAGAACACAGATACGCAGTATTTT. Full variable domain (remainder filled in from reference TRBV7-3 and TRBJ2-3): GAGVSQTPSNKVTEKGKYVELRCDPISGHTALYWYRQSLGQGPEFLIYFQGTGAADDSGLPNDRFFAVRPEGSVSTLKIQRTERGDSAVYLCASSPQNTDTQYFGPGTRLTVL.

This clonotype is classed as medium-sized. The chain joins TRBV15 to TRBJ2-1, with 8 bases aligning to TRBD2. The CDR3 consists of 15 residues. Trimming took 5 bases from V and 8 from J; bases not matched to a gene: 11. The germline CDR1 and CDR2 sequences are LNHNV and YYDKDF (reference sequence). This CDR3 reads CATSRGLAVVHEQFF. The DNA for the CDR3 is TGTGCCACCAGCCGCGGACTAGCTGTGGTCCATGAGCAGTTCTTC.

The chain links TRBV7-8 to TRBJ1-2; maybe TRBD1 (6 bases). Germline V gene data show CDR1 as SGHVS and CDR2 as FQNEAQ. This CDR3 spans 13 amino acids. Trimming took 7 bases from V and 3 from J, leaving 12 bases between them. In DNA form, the CDR3 reads TGTGCCAGCAATCCTCCAGGGGACTATGGCTACACCTTC. Translating gives CASNPPGDYGYTF. Combining the CDR3 with reference TRBV7-8 and TRBJ1-2 gives the whole variable domain GAGVSQSPRYKVAKRGQDVALRCDPISGHVSLFWYQQALGQGPEFLTYFQNEAQLDKSGLPSDRFFAERPEGSVSTLKIQRTQQEDSAVYLCASNPPGDYGYTFGSGTRLTVV.

This CDR3 reads CASSPRRLDNSGEQFF. As DNA, the CDR3 is TGTGCCAGCAGCCCACGCCGCCTGGATAACTCCGGAGAGCAGTTCTTC. The chain is built from TRBV13 and TRBJ2-1, with D unresolved. There are 16 residues in the CDR3. Trimming left V 5 bases short and J 10 bases short, with 24 bases between. Germline V gene data show CDR1 as PRHDT and CDR2 as FYEKMQ (reference sequence).

This chain connects TRBV28 to TRBJ2-7; no clear D. V was clipped by 5 bases and J by 4 bases, with 9 bases between them. The germline CDR1 and CDR2 sequences are MDHEN and SYDVKM. The CDR3 is made up of 12 amino acids. Here the CDR3 reads CASSPKPYEQYF. CDR3 DNA sequence: TGTGCCAGCAGTCCCAAGCCTTACGAGCAGTACTTC.

In this sample, this clonotype turned up a few times. The chain joins TRBV6-2 or TRBV6-3 to TRBJ2-1; D is unclear. Germline CDR1 is MNHEY and CDR2 is SVGEGT. V was clipped by 4 bases and J by 13 bases, with 14 bases between them. This CDR3 spans 12 amino acids. In DNA form, the CDR3 reads TGTGCCAGCAGTTCTCTCGGCCCCCAACAGTTCTTC. Translation: CASSSLGPQQFF.

This chain connects TRBV4-1 to TRBJ2-7, with D tentatively TRBD2 (5 bases). V was clipped by 0 bases and J by 3 bases, with 21 bases between them. CDR1 is MGHRA and CDR2 is YSYEKL in the germline V gene. This CDR3 contains 18 residues. CDR3 amino acids: CASSQDWTGVGGDYEQYF. DNA for the CDR3: TGCGCCAGCAGCCAAGATTGGACTGGGGTAGGTGGGGACTACGAGCAGTACTTC.

V gene TRBV28 combines with J gene TRBJ2-5, with 7 bases matching TRBD1. There are 13 residues in the CDR3. Germline V gene sequence: CDR1 MDHEN, CDR2 SYDVKM. V dropped 4 bases and J dropped 3; count of bases not matched to a gene: 2. The CDR3: CASSYTGEETQYF. The DNA for the CDR3 is TGTGCCAGCAGTTATACAGGGGAAGAGACCCAGTACTTC.

As DNA, the CDR3 is TGCGCCAGCAGCCAAGAAAGGGCCGGAGACAACTATGGCTACACCTTC. This codes for CASSQERAGDNYGYTF. V and J are TRBV4-1 and TRBJ1-2; D is uncertain. Germline CDR1 is MGHRA and CDR2 is YSYEKL. Between the trimmed V and J ends, which lost 0 bases and 2 bases, there was a span of 13 bases. This CDR3 spans 16 amino acids.

V and J are TRBV19 and TRBJ2-7; D is possibly TRBD1 or TRBD2 (5 bases each). CDR1 is LNHDA and CDR2 is SQIVND in the germline V gene (reference sequence). Trimming took 3 bases from V and 0 from J, leaving 6 bases between them. The length of the CDR3 is 13 residues. The CDR3 loop is CASSIGASYEQYF. The CDR3 nucleotides are TGTGCCAGTAGTATCGGGGCCTCCTACGAGCAGTACTTC.

The rearrangement links TRBV6-4 to TRBJ2-3; D gene ambiguous. V was clipped by 3 bases and J by 6 bases, with 13 bases between them. Looked up from germline, CDR1 is MRHNA and CDR2 is SNTAGT. This CDR3 spans 14 amino acids. CDR3 DNA sequence: TGTGCCAGCAGTGAAGGCGGAAGTGCCGATACGCAGTATTTT. Its translation is CASSEGGSADTQYF.